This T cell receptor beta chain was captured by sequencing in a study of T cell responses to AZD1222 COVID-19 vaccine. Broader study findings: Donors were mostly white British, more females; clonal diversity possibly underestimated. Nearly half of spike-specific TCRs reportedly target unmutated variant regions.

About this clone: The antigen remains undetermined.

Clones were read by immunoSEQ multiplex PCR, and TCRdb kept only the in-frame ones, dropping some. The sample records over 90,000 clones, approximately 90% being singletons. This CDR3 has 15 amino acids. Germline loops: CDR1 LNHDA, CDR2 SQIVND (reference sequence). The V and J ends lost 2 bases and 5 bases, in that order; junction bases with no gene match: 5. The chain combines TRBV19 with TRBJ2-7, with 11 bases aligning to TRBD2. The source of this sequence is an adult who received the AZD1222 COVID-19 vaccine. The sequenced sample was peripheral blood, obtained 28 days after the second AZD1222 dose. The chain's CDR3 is CASSIIAGGPHEQYF. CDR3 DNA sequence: TGTGCCAGTAGTATAATAGCGGGGGGGCCCCACGAGCAGTACTTC. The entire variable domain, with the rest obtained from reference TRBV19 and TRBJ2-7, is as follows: DGGITQSPKYLFRKEGQNVTLSCEQNLNHDAMYWYRQDPGQGLRLIYYSQIVNDFQKGDIAEGYSVSREKKESFPLTVTSAQKNPTAFYLCASSIIAGGPHEQYFGPGTRLTVT.